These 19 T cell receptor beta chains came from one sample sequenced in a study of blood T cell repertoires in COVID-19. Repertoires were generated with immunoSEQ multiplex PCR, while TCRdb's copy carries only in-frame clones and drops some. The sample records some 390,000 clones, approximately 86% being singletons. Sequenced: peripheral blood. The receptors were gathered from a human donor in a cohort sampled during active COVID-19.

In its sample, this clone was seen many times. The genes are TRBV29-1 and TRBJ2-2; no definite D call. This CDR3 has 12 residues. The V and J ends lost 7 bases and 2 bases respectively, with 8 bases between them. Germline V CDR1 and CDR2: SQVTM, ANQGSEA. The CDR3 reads CSGQNNTGELFF. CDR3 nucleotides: TGCAGCGGGCAGAATAACACCGGGGAGCTGTTTTTT.

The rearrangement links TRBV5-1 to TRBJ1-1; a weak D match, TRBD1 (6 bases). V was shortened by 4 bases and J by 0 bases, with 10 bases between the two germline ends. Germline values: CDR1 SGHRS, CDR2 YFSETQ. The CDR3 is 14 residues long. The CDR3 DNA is TGCGCCAGCAGCGTGGGGGGCCTGAACACTGAAGCTTTCTTT. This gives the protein CASSVGGLNTEAFF.

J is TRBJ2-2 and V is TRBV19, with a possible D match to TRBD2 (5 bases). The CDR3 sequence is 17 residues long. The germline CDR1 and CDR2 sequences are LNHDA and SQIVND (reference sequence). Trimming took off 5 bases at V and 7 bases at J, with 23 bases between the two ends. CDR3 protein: CASSRSGLGRGIGELFF. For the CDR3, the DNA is TGTGCCAGTAGTCGAAGTGGTTTGGGCCGAGGGATCGGGGAGCTGTTTTTT.

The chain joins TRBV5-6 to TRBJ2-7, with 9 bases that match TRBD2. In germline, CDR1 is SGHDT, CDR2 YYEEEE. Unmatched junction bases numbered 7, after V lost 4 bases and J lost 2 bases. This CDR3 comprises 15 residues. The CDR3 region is CASSHSGGPPYEQYF. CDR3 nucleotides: TGTGCCAGCAGCCATAGCGGGGGCCCTCCCTACGAGCAGTACTTC. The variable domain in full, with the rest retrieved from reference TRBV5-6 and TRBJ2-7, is DAGVTQSPTHLIKTRGQQVTLRCSPKSGHDTVSWYQQALGQGPQFIFQYYEEEERQRGNFPDRFSGHQFPNYSSELNVNALLLGDSALYLCASSHSGGPPYEQYFGPGTRLTVT.

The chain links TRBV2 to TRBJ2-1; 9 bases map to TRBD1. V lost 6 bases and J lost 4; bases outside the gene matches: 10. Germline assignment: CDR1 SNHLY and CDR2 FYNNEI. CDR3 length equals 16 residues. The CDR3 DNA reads TGTGCCAGCAGCGACCCGGGACAGGGTGTATACAATGAGCAGTTCTTC. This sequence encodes CASSDPGQGVYNEQFF.

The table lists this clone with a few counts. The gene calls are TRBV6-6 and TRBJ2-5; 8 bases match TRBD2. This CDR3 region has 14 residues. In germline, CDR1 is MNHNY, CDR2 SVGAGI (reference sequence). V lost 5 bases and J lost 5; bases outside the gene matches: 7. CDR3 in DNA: TGTGCCAGCAGTCCGGGGGGGCCTGGGGAGACCCAGTACTTC. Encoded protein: CASSPGGPGETQYF.

CDR3 sequence (DNA): TGTGCCAGCAGCGGGTCACCAGGGGCCGGGGCCAACGTCCTGACTTTC. Translating gives CASSGSPGAGANVLTF. The rearrangement joins TRBV9 to TRBJ2-6; perhaps TRBD1 as D (6 bases). Trimming cost V 3 bases and J 4 bases, with 14 bases left between them. The length of the CDR3 is 16 residues. Germline CDR1 is SGDLS and CDR2 is YYNGEE. Using reference TRBV9 and TRBJ2-6 for the parts outside the CDR3, the full variable domain is DSGVTQTPKHLITATGQRVTLRCSPRSGDLSVYWYQQSLDQGLQFLIQYYNGEERAKGNILERFSAQQFPDLHSELNLSSLELGDSALYFCASSGSPGAGANVLTFGAGSRLTVL.

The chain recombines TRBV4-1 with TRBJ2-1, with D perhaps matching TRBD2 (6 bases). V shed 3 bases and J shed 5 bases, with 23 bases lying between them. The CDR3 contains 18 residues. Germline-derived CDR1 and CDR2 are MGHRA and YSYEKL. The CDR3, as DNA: TGCGCCAGCAGCCAGACCTTCTCCCCGGCGGGGAAAGACAATGAGCAGTTCTTC. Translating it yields CASSQTFSPAGKDNEQFF.

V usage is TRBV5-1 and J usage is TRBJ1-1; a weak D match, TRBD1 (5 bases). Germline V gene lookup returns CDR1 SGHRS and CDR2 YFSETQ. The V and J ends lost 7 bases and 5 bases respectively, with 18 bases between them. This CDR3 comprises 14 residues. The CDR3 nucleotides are TGCGCCAGCGGGGGGGACGGCTCCGGGACTGAAGCTTTCTTT. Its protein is CASGGDGSGTEAFF.

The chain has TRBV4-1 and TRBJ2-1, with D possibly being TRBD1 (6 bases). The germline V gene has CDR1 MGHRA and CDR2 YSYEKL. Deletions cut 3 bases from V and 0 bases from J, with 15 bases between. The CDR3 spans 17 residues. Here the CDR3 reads CASSQGTLGGSYNEQFF. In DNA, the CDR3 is TGCGCCAGCAGCCAGGGAACCCTAGGGGGCTCCTACAATGAGCAGTTCTTC.

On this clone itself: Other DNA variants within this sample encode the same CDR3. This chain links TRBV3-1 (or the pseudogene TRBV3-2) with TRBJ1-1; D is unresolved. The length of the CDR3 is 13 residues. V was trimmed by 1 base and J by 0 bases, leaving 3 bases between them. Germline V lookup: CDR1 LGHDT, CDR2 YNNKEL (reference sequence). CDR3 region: CASSQAVNTEAFF. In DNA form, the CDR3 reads TGTGCCAGCAGCCAAGCTGTGAACACTGAAGCTTTCTTT.

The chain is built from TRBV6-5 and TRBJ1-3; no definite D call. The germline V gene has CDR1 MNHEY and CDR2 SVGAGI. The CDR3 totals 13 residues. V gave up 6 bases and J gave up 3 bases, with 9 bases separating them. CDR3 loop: CASSRGGGNTIYF. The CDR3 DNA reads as TGTGCCAGCAGCCGGGGAGGTGGAAACACCATATATTTT.

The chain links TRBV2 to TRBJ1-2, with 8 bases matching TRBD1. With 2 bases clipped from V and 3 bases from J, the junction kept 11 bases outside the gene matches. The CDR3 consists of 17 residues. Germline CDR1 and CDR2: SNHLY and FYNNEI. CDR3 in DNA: TGTGCCAGCAGTGAACCGGGACAGGACGGTTGGGACTATGGCTACACCTTC. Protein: CASSEPGQDGWDYGYTF. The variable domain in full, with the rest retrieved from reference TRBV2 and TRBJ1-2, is EPEVTQTPSHQVTQMGQEVILRCVPISNHLYFYWYRQILGQKVEFLVSFYNNEISEKSEIFDDQFSVERPDGSNFTLKIRSTKLEDSAMYFCASSEPGQDGWDYGYTFGSGTRLTVV.

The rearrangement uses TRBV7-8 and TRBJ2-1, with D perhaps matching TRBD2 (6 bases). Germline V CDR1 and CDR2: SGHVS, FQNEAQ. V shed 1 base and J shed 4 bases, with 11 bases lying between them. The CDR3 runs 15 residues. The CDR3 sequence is CASSLEAGLYNEQFF. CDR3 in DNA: TGTGCCAGCAGCTTAGAGGCGGGACTGTACAATGAGCAGTTCTTC.

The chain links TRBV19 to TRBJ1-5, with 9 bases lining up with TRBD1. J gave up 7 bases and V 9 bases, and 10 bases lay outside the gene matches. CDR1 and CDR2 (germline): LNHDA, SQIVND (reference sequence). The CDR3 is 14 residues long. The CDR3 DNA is TGTGCCAGCTCGGACAGGGGAAGTGGGCAGCCCCAGCATTTT. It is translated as CASSDRGSGQPQHF.

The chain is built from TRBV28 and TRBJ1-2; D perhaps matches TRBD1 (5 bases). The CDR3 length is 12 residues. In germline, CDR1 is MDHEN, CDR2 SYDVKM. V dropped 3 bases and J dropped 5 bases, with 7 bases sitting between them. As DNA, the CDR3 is TGTGCCAGCAGTTTCGGGGGATATGGCTACACCTTC. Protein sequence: CASSFGGYGYTF.

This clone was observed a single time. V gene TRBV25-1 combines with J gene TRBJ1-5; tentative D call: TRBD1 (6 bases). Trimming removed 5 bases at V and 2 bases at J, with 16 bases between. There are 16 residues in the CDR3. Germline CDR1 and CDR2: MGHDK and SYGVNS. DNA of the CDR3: TGTGCCAGCAGTCCGGGGGGACCAGGGGGCAATCAGCCCCAGCATTTT. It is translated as CASSPGGPGGNQPQHF.

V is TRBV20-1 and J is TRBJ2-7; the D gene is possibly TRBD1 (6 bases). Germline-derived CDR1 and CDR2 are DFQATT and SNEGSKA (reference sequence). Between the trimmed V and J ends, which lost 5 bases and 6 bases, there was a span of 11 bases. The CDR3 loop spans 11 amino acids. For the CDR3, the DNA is TGCAGTGCTCGAACAGGGTTCGAGCAGTACTTC. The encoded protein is CSARTGFEQYF.

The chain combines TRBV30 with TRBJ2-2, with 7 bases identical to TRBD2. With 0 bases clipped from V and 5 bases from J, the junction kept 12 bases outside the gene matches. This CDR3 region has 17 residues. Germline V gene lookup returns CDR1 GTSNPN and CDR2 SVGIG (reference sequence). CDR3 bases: TGTGCCTGGAGTGTACGTGTGGGGGAGGGAGGTACCGGGGAGCTGTTTTTT. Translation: CAWSVRVGEGGTGELFF.